The entry below gives a single TCR beta chain sequence along with its context. The V gene's germline CDR1 is SQVTM and CDR2 ANQGSEA. This CDR3 region has 13 residues. V gave up 4 bases and J gave up 0 bases; unmatched junction bases: 2. The sample is drawn from a study of T cell responses to AZD1222 COVID-19 vaccine. Libraries were prepared by immunoSEQ multiplex PCR; TCRdb keeps only in-frame clonotypes and omits some of them. This repertoire shows 120,000 or so clones, 80% to 90% found once; its top ten account for about 7.4%. The receptor comes from an adult who received the AZD1222 COVID-19 vaccine. The sequenced sample was peripheral blood, obtained 28 days after the second AZD1222 dose. This chain connects TRBV29-1 to TRBJ1-2, with 7 bases that match TRBD1. CDR3 coding DNA: TGCAGCGTTGGACAGGGCGCTAACTATGGCTACACCTTC. Translating it yields CSVGQGANYGYTF.